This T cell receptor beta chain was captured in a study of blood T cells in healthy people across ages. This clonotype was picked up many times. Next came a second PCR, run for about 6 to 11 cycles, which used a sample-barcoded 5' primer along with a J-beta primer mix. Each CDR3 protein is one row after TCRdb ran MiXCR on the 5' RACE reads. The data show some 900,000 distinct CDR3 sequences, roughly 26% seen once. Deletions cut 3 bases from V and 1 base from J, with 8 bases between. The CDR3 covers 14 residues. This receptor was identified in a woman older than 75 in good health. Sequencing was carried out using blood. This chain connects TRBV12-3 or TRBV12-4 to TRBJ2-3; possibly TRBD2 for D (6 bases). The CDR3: CASSFAGRTDTQYF. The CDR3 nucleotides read TGTGCCAGCAGTTTTGCGGGGCGCACAGATACGCAGTATTTT.